This TCR beta chain comes out of a study of tumor and adjacent non-tumor tissue in lung cancer. Study context: Each sample yielded about 4.17 million productive TCRbeta reads on average. Whole-study results and caveats: Tumor repertoires had a smaller top 100 clone share than normal lung.

Note on this clonotype: What it binds is unknown. Germline and junction disagree at one end, which may indicate a read error.

A modified ARM-PCR protocol with three rounds of nested PCR amplified TCRbeta. MiXCR, run by TCRdb on the multiplex PCR reads, gives a single entry per CDR3 protein. The sample has 65,000 to 90,000 distinct CDR3 sequences; around 75% are singletons. This sample's RNA came from whole unsorted tissue. CDR1 and CDR2 from the germline V gene are SGHDT and YYEEEE. The CDR3 is 13 residues long. This clonotype was obtained from a woman between 50 and 59 years old with non-small cell lung cancer. Sequencing was carried out using lung tumor tissue. The rearrangement uses TRBV5-6 and TRBJ2-5, with D possibly TRBD2 on 6 matching bases. The CDR3 sequence is CAGSVGTSEIQYF. Written as DNA, the CDR3 is TGTGCCGGCAGTGTAGGGACTTCAGAGATCCAGTACTTC.